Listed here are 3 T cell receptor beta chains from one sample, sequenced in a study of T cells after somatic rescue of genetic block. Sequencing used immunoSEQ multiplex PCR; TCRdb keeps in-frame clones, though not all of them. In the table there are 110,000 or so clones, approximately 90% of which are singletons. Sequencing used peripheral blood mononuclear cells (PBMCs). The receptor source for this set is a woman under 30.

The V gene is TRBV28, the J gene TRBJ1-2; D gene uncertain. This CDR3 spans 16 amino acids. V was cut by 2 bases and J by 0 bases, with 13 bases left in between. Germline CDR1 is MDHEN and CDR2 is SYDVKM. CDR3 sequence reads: CASSLSGRTTNYGYTF. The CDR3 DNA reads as TGTGCCAGCAGTTTAAGCGGGCGAACCACTAACTATGGCTACACCTTC.

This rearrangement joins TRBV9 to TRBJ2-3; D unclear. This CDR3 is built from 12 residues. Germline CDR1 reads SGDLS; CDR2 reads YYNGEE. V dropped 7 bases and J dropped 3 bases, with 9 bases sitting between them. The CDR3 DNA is TGTGCCAGCCAGTCGGAGACAGATACGCAGTATTTT. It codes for CASQSETDTQYF.

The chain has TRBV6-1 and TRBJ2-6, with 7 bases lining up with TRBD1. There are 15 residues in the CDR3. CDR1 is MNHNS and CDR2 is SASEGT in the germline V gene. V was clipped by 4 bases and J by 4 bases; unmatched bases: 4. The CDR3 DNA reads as TGTGCCAGCAGTGTACAGGGGTCCGGGGCCAACGTCCTGACTTTC. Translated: CASSVQGSGANVLTF.